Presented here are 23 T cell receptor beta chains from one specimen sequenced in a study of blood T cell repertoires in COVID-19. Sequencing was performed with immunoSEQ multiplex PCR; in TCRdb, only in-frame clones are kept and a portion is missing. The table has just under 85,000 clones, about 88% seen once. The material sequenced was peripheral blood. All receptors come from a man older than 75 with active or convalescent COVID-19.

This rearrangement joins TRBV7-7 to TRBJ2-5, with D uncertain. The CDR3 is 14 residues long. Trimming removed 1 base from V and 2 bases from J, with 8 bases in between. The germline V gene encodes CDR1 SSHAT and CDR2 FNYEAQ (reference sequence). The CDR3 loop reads CASSLGLVQETQYF. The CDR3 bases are TGTGCCAGCAGCTTAGGGCTAGTACAAGAGACCCAGTACTTC.

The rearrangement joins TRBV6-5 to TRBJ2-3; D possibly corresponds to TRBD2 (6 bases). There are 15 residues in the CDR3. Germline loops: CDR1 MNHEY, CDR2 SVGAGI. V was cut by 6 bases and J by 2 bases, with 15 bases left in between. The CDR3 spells CASSQSGLITDTQYF. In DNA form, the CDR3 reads TGTGCCAGCAGCCAATCGGGACTGATCACAGATACGCAGTATTTT.

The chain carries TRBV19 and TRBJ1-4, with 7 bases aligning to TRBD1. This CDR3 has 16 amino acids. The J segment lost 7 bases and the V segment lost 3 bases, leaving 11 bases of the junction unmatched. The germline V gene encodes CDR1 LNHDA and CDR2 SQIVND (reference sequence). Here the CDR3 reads CASSIDLAGGSEKLFF. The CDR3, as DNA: TGTGCCAGTAGTATTGATCTGGCAGGGGGTAGTGAAAAACTGTTTTTT.

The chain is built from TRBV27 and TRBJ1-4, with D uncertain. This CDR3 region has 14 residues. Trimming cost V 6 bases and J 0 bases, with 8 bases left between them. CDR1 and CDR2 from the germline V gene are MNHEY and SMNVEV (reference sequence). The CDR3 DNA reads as TGTGCCAGCAGAAAGATAGCAACTAATGAAAAACTGTTTTTT. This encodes CASRKIATNEKLFF.

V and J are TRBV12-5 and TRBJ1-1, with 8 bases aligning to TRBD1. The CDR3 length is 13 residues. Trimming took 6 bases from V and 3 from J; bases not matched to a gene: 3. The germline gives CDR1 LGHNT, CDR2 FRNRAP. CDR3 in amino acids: CASGRTGYTEAFF. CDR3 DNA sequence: TGTGCTAGTGGCCGGACAGGGTACACTGAAGCTTTCTTT.

CDR3 nucleotides: TGTGCCACCAGCAGAGCCAAGACAGGGCAAGGCACTGAAGCTTTCTTT. Translated, it gives CATSRAKTGQGTEAFF. The J gene is TRBJ1-1, the V gene TRBV15; TRBD1 matches at 7 bases. Germline CDR1 and CDR2: LNHNV and YYDKDF (reference sequence). The CDR3 length is 16 residues. V gave up 1 base and J gave up 4 bases; unmatched junction bases: 9.

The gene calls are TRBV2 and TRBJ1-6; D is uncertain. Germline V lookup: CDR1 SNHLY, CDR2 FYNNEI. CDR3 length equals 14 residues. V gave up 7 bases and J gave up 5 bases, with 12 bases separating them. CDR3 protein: CASMERGNNSPLHF. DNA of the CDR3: TGTGCCAGCATGGAGCGGGGAAATAATTCACCCCTCCACTTT.

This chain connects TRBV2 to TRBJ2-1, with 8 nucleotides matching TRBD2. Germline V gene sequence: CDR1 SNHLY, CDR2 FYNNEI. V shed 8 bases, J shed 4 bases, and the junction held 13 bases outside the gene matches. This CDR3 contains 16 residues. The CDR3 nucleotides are TGTGCCAGCGCCCAATCGGCGGGGGGTTATTACAATGAGCAGTTCTTC. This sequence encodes CASAQSAGGYYNEQFF.

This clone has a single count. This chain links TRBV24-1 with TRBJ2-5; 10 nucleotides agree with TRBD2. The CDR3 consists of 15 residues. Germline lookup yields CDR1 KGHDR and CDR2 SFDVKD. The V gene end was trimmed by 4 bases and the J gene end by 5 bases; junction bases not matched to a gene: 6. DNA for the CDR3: TGTGCCACCAGTGACCAGCGGGGGGGCCGGGAGACCCAGTACTTC. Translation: CATSDQRGGRETQYF.

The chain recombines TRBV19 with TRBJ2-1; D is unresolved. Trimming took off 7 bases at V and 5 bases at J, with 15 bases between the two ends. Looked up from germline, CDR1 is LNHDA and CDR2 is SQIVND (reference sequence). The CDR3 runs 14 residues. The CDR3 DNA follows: TGTGCCAGTACCCCGCGGCCGAGAAACAATGAGCAGTTCTTC. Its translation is CASTPRPRNNEQFF.

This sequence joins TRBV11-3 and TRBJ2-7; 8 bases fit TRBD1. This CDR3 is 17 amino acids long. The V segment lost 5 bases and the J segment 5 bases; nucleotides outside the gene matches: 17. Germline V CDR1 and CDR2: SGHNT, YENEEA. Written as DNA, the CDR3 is TGTGCCAGCAGCCCTGGCCCAGGGGGCGCCTTTGTTGACGAGCAGTACGTC. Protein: CASSPGPGGAFVDEQYV.

The CDR3 region is CASSRTSGARETQYF. DNA of the CDR3: TGCGCCAGCAGTAGGACTAGCGGGGCCCGGGAGACCCAGTACTTC. The chain employs TRBV10-2 and TRBJ2-5; 12 bases map to TRBD2. CDR1 and CDR2 from the germline V gene are WSHSY and SAAADI. The CDR3 sequence is 15 residues long. The junction had 6 bases not matched to a gene; V was cut back by 5 bases and J by 5 bases.

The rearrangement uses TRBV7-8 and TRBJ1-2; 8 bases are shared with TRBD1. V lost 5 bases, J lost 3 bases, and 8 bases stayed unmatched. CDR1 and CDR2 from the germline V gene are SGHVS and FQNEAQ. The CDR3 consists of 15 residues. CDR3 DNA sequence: TGTGCCAGCAGCAGACAGGGGTCAACCTACTATGGCTACACCTTC. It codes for CASSRQGSTYYGYTF.

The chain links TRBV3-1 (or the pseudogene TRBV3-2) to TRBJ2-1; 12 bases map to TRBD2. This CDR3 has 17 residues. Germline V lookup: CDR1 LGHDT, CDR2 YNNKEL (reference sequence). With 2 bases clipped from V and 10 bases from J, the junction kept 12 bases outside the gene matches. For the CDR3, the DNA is TGTGCCAGCAGCCAAACGGAAGGGACTAGCGGGTCTAAAGAGCAGTTCTTC. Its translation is CASSQTEGTSGSKEQFF.

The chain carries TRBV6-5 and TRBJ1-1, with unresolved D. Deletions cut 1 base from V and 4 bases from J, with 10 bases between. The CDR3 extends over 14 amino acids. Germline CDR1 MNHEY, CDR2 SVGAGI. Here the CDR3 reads CASSYLGRATEAFF. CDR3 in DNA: TGTGCCAGCAGTTACTTGGGGAGGGCCACTGAAGCTTTCTTT.

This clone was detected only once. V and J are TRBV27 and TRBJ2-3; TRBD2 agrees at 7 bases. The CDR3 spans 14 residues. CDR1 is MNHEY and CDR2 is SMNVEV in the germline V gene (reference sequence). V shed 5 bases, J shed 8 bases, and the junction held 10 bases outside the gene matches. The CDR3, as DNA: TGTGCCAGCAGTCGAGCTAGCGGCTGGGGTACGCAGTATTTT. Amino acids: CASSRASGWGTQYF.

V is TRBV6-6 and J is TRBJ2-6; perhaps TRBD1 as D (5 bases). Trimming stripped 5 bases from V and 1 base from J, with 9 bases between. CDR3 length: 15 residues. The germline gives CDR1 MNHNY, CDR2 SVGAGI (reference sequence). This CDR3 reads CASSQTGSGANVLTF. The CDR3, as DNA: TGTGCCAGCAGTCAAACAGGATCTGGGGCCAACGTCCTGACTTTC.

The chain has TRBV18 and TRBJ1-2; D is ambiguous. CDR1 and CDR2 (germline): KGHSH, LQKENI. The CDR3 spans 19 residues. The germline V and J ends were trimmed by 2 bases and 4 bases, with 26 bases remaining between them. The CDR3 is CASSPSGSLVNVAIYGYTF. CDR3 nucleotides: TGTGCCAGCTCACCATCGGGTTCCTTGGTTAATGTGGCTATCTATGGCTACACCTTC.

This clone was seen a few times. For the CDR3, the DNA is TGCGCCAGCAGCGTGGATAGCGGGACCAATCAGCCCCAGCATTTT. This encodes CASSVDSGTNQPQHF. The chain employs TRBV5-1 and TRBJ1-5, with TRBD1 as a possible D gene (5 bases). The CDR3 consists of 15 residues. The germline V and J ends were trimmed by 4 bases and 3 bases, with 14 bases remaining between them. CDR1 and CDR2 (germline): SGHRS, YFSETQ.

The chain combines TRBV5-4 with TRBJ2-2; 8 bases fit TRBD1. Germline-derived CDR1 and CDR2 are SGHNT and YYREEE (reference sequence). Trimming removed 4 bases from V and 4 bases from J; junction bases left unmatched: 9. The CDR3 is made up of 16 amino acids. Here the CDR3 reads CASSPSIGQGTGELFF. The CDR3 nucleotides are TGTGCCAGCAGCCCATCGATTGGACAGGGCACCGGGGAGCTGTTTTTT.

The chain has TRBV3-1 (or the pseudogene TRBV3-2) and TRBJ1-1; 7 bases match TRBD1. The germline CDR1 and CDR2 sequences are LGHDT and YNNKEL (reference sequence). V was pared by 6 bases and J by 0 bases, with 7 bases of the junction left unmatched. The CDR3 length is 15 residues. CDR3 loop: CASRVRQGMNTEAFF. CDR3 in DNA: TGTGCCAGCAGAGTAAGACAGGGAATGAACACTGAAGCTTTCTTT.

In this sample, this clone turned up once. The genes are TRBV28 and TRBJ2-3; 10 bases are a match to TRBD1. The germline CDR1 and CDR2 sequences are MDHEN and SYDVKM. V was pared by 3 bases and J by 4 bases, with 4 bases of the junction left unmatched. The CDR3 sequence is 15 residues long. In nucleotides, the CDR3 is TGTGCCAGCAGTTTGACAGGGGGCGGGTCAGATACGCAGTATTTT. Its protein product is CASSLTGGGSDTQYF.

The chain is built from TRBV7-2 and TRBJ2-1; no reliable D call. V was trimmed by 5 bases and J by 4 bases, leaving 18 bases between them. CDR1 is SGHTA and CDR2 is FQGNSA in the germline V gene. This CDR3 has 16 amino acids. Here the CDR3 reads CASSLSRQARYNEQFF. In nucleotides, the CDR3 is TGTGCCAGCAGCCTAAGCCGCCAGGCGCGATACAATGAGCAGTTCTTC.